This T cell receptor beta chain was recovered during a study of technical replicates of blood from a few donors. In its sample, this clone ranks as medium-sized. Germline V gene sequence: CDR1 ENHRY, CDR2 SYGVKD. CDR3 length: 13 amino acids. V gave up 8 bases and J gave up 3 bases; unmatched junction bases: 7. Some clones are missing from TCRdb's copy, which holds only in-frame ones; the method was immunoSEQ multiplex PCR. The sample has over 50,000 clones; approximately 92% are singletons. Material: PBMCs. The sequence derives from a human donor in good health. Some clones in this sample may be carry-over from other donors' samples. V usage is TRBV10-3 and J usage is TRBJ2-7; 7 bases agree with TRBD1. The CDR3 is CAIGDRELYEQYF. In DNA form, the CDR3 reads TGTGCCATCGGAGACAGGGAACTCTACGAGCAGTACTTC.